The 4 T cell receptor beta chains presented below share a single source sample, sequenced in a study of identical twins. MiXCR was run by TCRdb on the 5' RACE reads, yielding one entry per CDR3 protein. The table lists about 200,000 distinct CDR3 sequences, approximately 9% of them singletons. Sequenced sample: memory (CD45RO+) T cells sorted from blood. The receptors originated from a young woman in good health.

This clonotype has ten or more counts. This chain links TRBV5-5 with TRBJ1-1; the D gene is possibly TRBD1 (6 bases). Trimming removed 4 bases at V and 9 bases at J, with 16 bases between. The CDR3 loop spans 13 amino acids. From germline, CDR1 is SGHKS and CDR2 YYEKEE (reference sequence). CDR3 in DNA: TGTGCCAGCAGCGAAGGGGGGAACAAGAAAGCTTTCTTT. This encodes CASSEGGNKKAFF.

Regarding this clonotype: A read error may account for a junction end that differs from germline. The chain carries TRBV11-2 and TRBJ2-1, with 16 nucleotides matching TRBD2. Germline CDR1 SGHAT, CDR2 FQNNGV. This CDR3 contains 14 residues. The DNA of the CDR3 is TGTGCCAGCATGACGCCGGGACTAGCGGGGGGGGTGGTCTTC. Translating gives CASMTPGLAGGVVF.

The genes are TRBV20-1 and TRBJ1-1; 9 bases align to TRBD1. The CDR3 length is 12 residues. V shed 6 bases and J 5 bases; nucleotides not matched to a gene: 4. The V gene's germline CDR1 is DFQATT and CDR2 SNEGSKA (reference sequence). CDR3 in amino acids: CSAGQGLTEAFF. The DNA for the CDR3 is TGCAGTGCGGGACAGGGTTTGACTGAAGCTTTCTTT.

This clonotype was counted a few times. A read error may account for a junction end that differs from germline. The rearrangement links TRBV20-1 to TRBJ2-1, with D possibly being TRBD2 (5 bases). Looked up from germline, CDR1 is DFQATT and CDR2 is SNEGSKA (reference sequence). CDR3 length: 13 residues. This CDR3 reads CSARDGGYKEQFF. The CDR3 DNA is TGCAGTGCTAGAGATGGAGGCTACAAGGAGCAGTTCTTC.